This entry lists 12 T cell receptor beta chains sequenced from one sample in a study of blood T cell repertoires in COVID-19. Here immunoSEQ multiplex PCR was the method, and the copy in TCRdb shows in-frame clones only, minus some. The sample comprises 310,000 or so clones, roughly 84% of which are singletons, and 1% rests with the top ten. Sequenced sample: peripheral blood. Receptor source: a man aged 50-60 years with active or convalescent COVID-19.

CDR3 sequence reads: CAWSVAGENEAFF. The CDR3 nucleotides are TGTGCCTGGAGTGTAGCTGGAGAAAATGAAGCTTTCTTT. The J gene is TRBJ1-1, the V gene TRBV30; no firm D call. Trimming stripped 0 bases from V and 7 bases from J, with 12 bases between. The CDR3 totals 13 residues. Germline V lookup: CDR1 GTSNPN, CDR2 SVGIG (reference sequence).

Here the CDR3 reads CASSLGLAGGTDTQYF. CDR3 sequence (DNA): TGTGCCAGCAGCTTGGGTCTAGCGGGTGGCACAGATACGCAGTATTTT. The V call is TRBV5-8, the J call TRBJ2-3, with 8 bases lining up with TRBD2. Germline V CDR1 and CDR2: SGHTS, YDEGEE. CDR3 length: 16 residues. The trim removed 0 bases at V and 1 base at J, leaving 4 bases unmatched.

The chain employs TRBV4-2 and TRBJ2-3; 10 nucleotides match TRBD2. Germline V gives CDR1 LGHNA, CDR2 YNFKEQ. This CDR3 has 16 residues. Trimming at V came to 1 base and at J to 7 bases, leaving 8 bases not matched to a gene. This CDR3 is CASSQGSGRAMHTQYF. The CDR3 DNA sequence: TGTGCCAGCAGCCAAGGGAGCGGGAGGGCCATGCATACGCAGTATTTT.

The rearrangement uses TRBV14 and TRBJ2-1; TRBD2 matches at 15 bases. CDR3 length equals 13 residues. J lost 14 bases, V lost 3 bases, and 2 bases had no gene match. CDR1 and CDR2 from the germline V gene are SGHDN and FVKESK. The CDR3 here is CASSQGLAGGKFF. The CDR3 DNA sequence: TGTGCCAGCAGCCAGGGACTAGCGGGGGGAAAGTTCTTC.

The chain links TRBV7-3 to TRBJ2-7, with 8 bases fitting TRBD2. Germline V CDR1 and CDR2: SGHTA, FQGTGA. This CDR3 has 16 amino acids. V was pared by 5 bases and J by 0 bases, with 9 bases of the junction left unmatched. The CDR3 sequence is CASSASSGASSYEQYF. The CDR3, as DNA: TGTGCCAGCAGCGCAAGTAGCGGGGCTAGCTCCTACGAGCAGTACTTC.

V is TRBV18 and J is TRBJ2-1, with a possible D match to TRBD1 (5 bases). Looked up from germline, CDR1 is KGHSH and CDR2 is LQKENI. The CDR3 runs to 13 residues. Trimming cost V 2 bases and J 10 bases, with 12 bases left between them. CDR3 sequence: CASSPRGTFEQFF. CDR3 DNA sequence: TGTGCCAGCTCACCAAGGGGCACCTTCGAGCAGTTCTTC.

The V gene is TRBV5-1, the J gene TRBJ1-6, with D possibly matching TRBD1 (5 bases). The CDR3 extends over 14 amino acids. Trimming removed 3 bases from V and 7 bases from J, with 11 bases in between. Germline V gives CDR1 SGHRS, CDR2 YFSETQ. The DNA of the CDR3 is TGCGCCAGCAGCTCGGGGGACGTAAATTCACCCCTCCACTTT. It is translated as CASSSGDVNSPLHF.

In regard to this clone: The sample holds other DNA sequences that translate to the same CDR3. The genes are TRBV5-4 and TRBJ1-1; 8 nucleotides line up with TRBD1. This CDR3 has 14 amino acids. J gave up 1 base and V 2 bases, and 1 base lay outside the gene matches. Germline CDR1 is SGHNT and CDR2 is YYREEE (reference sequence). The CDR3 loop is CASSFDRGNTEAFF. The DNA of the CDR3 is TGTGCCAGCAGCTTCGACAGGGGGAACACTGAAGCTTTCTTT.

The chain recombines TRBV6-4 with TRBJ1-2; D is perhaps TRBD1 (5 bases). Per the germline V gene, CDR1 is MRHNA and CDR2 is SNTAGT. CDR3 length equals 14 residues. V was shortened by 0 bases and J by 4 bases, with 9 bases between the two germline ends. The CDR3 region has the DNA TGTGCCAGCAGTGACTCGGTCAGGGTCTATGGCTACACCTTC. Translation gives CASSDSVRVYGYTF.

The chain carries TRBV5-1 and TRBJ2-1, with D possibly TRBD1 on 5 matching bases. Trimming left V 2 bases short and J 5 bases short, with 17 bases between. The CDR3 has 16 amino acids. The germline V gene encodes CDR1 SGHRS and CDR2 YFSETQ. The DNA for the CDR3 is TGCGCCAGCAGCTTCTCTATCGTTTCCAGGGACAATGAGCAGTTCTTC. It codes for CASSFSIVSRDNEQFF.

The rearrangement joins TRBV30 to TRBJ1-5, with 11 positions matching TRBD1. CDR1 is GTSNPN and CDR2 is SVGIG in the germline V gene (reference sequence). CDR3 length: 15 amino acids. Germline trimming cut 1 base from V and 3 bases from J; bases unmatched to any gene: 2. The CDR3 region is CAWSGGQGDNQPQHF. CDR3 nucleotides: TGTGCCTGGAGTGGGGGACAGGGGGACAATCAGCCCCAGCATTTT.

This chain connects TRBV7-9 to TRBJ1-1; D perhaps matches TRBD1 (6 bases). CDR1 is SEHNR and CDR2 is FQNEAQ in the germline V gene (reference sequence). Trimming cost V 4 bases and J 2 bases, with 11 bases left between them. The CDR3 is 14 residues long. The CDR3 region is CASSWGPLNTEAFF. In DNA form, the CDR3 reads TGTGCCAGCAGCTGGGGGCCCCTCAACACTGAAGCTTTCTTT.